A single sample is the source of the 19 T cell receptor beta chains below, sequenced in a study of shared clonotypes between healthy human individuals. Clones were sequenced by immunoSEQ multiplex PCR, and TCRdb holds only the in-frame ones, with some missing. The sample holds over 1.5 million clones, under 99% seen once. The source material was naive CD4+ T cells sorted from blood. As to subset: CD45RA+ positively selected. The receptors were gathered from a man aged 30 to 39 in good health.

The chain links TRBV14 to TRBJ2-7, with 9 positions matching TRBD2. J was trimmed by 2 bases and V by 5 bases; bases with no gene match: 7. This CDR3 has 15 residues. The germline gives CDR1 SGHDN, CDR2 FVKESK. CDR3 loop: CASSGRLAETYEQYF. The CDR3 DNA is TGTGCCAGCAGCGGTAGACTAGCGGAAACCTACGAGCAGTACTTC.

V gene TRBV9 combines with J gene TRBJ2-3; unclear D gene. Trimming removed 0 bases from V and 4 bases from J, with 12 bases in between. The germline gives CDR1 SGDLS, CDR2 YYNGEE. This CDR3 has 15 amino acids. The DNA for the CDR3 is TGTGCCAGCAGCGTAGCTGGGTCGCCCGCAGATACGCAGTATTTT. Translated: CASSVAGSPADTQYF.

This chain uses TRBV15 with TRBJ2-1; TRBD1 or TRBD2 may be the D gene (6 bases each). This CDR3 comprises 17 residues. The ends were cut back, 0 bases at V and 9 bases at J, with 21 bases in the middle. Germline V gene sequence: CDR1 LNHNV, CDR2 YYDKDF (reference sequence). CDR3 bases: TGTGCCACCAGCAGAGAACCACGAGGGGGACTTTTGAGTGAGCAGTTCTTC. This codes for CATSREPRGGLLSEQFF.

Details on this clone: The sample contains more than one DNA sequence encoding this CDR3. This sequence joins TRBV5-1 and TRBJ2-1; 9 nucleotides line up with TRBD2. This CDR3 has 17 amino acids. Looked up from germline, CDR1 is SGHRS and CDR2 is YFSETQ. V trimming: 0 bases; J trimming: 0 bases; junction bases outside the gene matches: 4. The CDR3: CASSLGLAGSSYNEQFF. In nucleotides, the CDR3 is TGCGCCAGCAGCTTGGGTCTAGCGGGGAGCTCCTACAATGAGCAGTTCTTC.

This clone was found once. V gene TRBV6-6 combines with J gene TRBJ2-7, with 9 bases matching TRBD1. Germline V gene lookup returns CDR1 MNHNY and CDR2 SVGAGI (reference sequence). Trimming removed 2 bases from V and 3 bases from J; junction bases left unmatched: 2. This CDR3 spans 14 amino acids. CDR3 in amino acids: CASSYGTGRYEQYF. In nucleotides, the CDR3 is TGTGCCAGCAGTTACGGGACAGGGCGCTACGAGCAGTACTTC.

This rearrangement joins TRBV7-9 to TRBJ2-7; D is undetermined. The CDR3 length is 16 residues. The ends were cut back, 4 bases at V and 2 bases at J, with 18 bases in the middle. Per germline, CDR1 SEHNR and CDR2 FQNEAQ (reference sequence). In DNA, the CDR3 is TGTGCCAGCAGCTCTACTCCGGGCCGGAGACCCTACGAGCAGTACTTC. It is translated as CASSSTPGRRPYEQYF.

CDR3 region: CASSDRPRSTGELFF. As DNA, the CDR3 is TGTGCCAGCAGTGACCGGCCCCGGAGCACCGGGGAGCTGTTTTTT. The V call is TRBV6-1, the J call TRBJ2-2; unclear D gene. Per germline, CDR1 MNHNS and CDR2 SASEGT. V dropped 3 bases and J dropped 4 bases, with 12 bases sitting between them. The length of the CDR3 is 15 residues.

A remark on this clone: The same CDR3 also results from other DNA sequences found in this sample. The V call is TRBV5-1, the J call TRBJ2-7, with D unresolved. CDR1 SGHRS and CDR2 YFSETQ come from the germline V gene. The CDR3 has 14 amino acids. The V end was cut by 0 bases, the J end by 0 bases, with 7 bases between. CDR3 sequence (DNA): TGCGCCAGCAGCTTGGGTAGGAGCTCCTACGAGCAGTACTTC. Amino acid sequence: CASSLGRSSYEQYF.

This clone was detected once. The chain combines TRBV28 with TRBJ1-1; tentatively, D is TRBD1 (5 bases). CDR1 MDHEN and CDR2 SYDVKM come from the germline V gene. The CDR3 contains 10 residues. Trimming stripped 10 bases from V and 4 bases from J, with 7 bases between. DNA for the CDR3: TGTGCCACCGGGGCCACTGAAGCTTTCTTT. It encodes CATGATEAFF. Drawing the rest from reference TRBV28 and TRBJ1-1, the complete variable domain is DVKVTQSSRYLVKRTGEKVFLECVQDMDHENMFWYRQDPGLGLRLIYFSYDVKMKEKGDIPEGYSVSREKKERFSLILESASTNQTSMYLCATGATEAFFGQGTRLTVV.

Comments on this clone: This specimen includes other DNA sequences encoding the same CDR3. The chain joins TRBV5-1 to TRBJ2-3, with D unclear. The germline CDR1 and CDR2 sequences are SGHRS and YFSETQ. V was pared by 3 bases and J by 3 bases, with 5 bases between. This CDR3 spans 12 amino acids. CDR3 bases: TGCGCCAGCAGCTCTAATACAGATACGCAGTATTTT. As protein: CASSSNTDTQYF.

This sequence joins TRBV9 and TRBJ2-3; the D is unclear. Germline assignment: CDR1 SGDLS and CDR2 YYNGEE. The V and J ends lost 0 bases and 4 bases respectively, with 12 bases between them. CDR3 length: 15 residues. The CDR3 sequence is CASSVDRTSSDTQYF. The CDR3, as DNA: TGTGCCAGCAGCGTAGACCGAACCTCATCAGATACGCAGTATTTT.

This chain's CDR3 is CATWVMGRHEQFF. The CDR3 DNA follows: TGTGCCACCTGGGTTATGGGGCGACATGAGCAGTTCTTC. The chain carries TRBV10-3 and TRBJ2-1; D may be TRBD1 (5 bases). Deletions cut 10 bases from V and 8 bases from J, with 18 bases between. This CDR3 has 13 amino acids. CDR1 ENHRY and CDR2 SYGVKD come from the germline V gene.

The V and J genes are TRBV5-4 and TRBJ2-5; a weak D match, TRBD1 (5 bases). The CDR3 is 11 amino acids. Per germline, CDR1 SGHNT and CDR2 YYREEE (reference sequence). Trimming shortened V by 4 bases and J by 7 bases, and 8 bases separated the two germline ends. In DNA, the CDR3 is TGTGCCAGCAGCCGGCAGGGGACCCAGTACTTC. Its translation is CASSRQGTQYF.

This chain links TRBV7-6 with TRBJ2-3; 8 bases align to TRBD1. Germline values: CDR1 SGHVS, CDR2 FNYEAQ. V gave up 0 bases and J gave up 7 bases; unmatched junction bases: 6. This CDR3 region has 15 residues. The CDR3 is CASSLAQGARYTQYF. The CDR3 DNA reads TGTGCCAGCAGCTTAGCGCAGGGGGCGCGGTATACGCAGTATTTT.

The sample holds one count of this clone. The V gene is TRBV9, the J gene TRBJ2-1, with D perhaps matching TRBD2 (6 bases). The CDR3 spans 14 residues. Trimming removed 3 bases from V and 8 bases from J, with 15 bases in between. CDR1 and CDR2 from the germline V gene are SGDLS and YYNGEE. CDR3 DNA sequence: TGTGCCAGCAGCGAAAGCGGGCCGTGGGATGAGCAGTTCTTC. Protein: CASSESGPWDEQFF.

CDR3 sequence: CATSEGQGLSGTEAFF. CDR3 sequence (DNA): TGTGCCACCAGCGAAGGACAGGGTCTATCTGGGACTGAAGCTTTCTTT. The chain joins TRBV15 to TRBJ1-1; TRBD1 matches 8 bases. J gave up 5 bases and V 5 bases, and 13 bases lay outside the gene matches. The CDR3 extends over 16 amino acids. Germline loops: CDR1 LNHNV, CDR2 YYDKDF (reference sequence). The full variable domain, completed using reference TRBV15 and TRBJ1-1, is DAMVIQNPRYQVTQFGKPVTLSCSQTLNHNVMYWYQQKSSQAPKLLFHYYDKDFNNEADTPDNFQSRRPNTSFCFLDIRSPGLGDTAMYLCATSEGQGLSGTEAFFGQGTRLTVV.

The chain has TRBV15 and TRBJ2-2; TRBD1 matches at 9 bases. Germline CDR1 and CDR2: LNHNV and YYDKDF (reference sequence). V was pared by 3 bases and J by 7 bases, with 9 bases of the junction left unmatched. This CDR3 spans 16 amino acids. The CDR3 loop reads CATSRGRDRAGGELFF. DNA for the CDR3: TGTGCCACCAGCAGGGGCCGGGACAGGGCGGGCGGGGAGCTGTTTTTT.

This clone appeared a single time. This chain links TRBV5-5 with TRBJ2-7, with 9 bases fitting TRBD1. The CDR3 contains 16 residues. Germline values: CDR1 SGHKS, CDR2 YYEKEE (reference sequence). The V gene end was trimmed by 0 bases and the J gene end by 3 bases; junction bases not matched to a gene: 7. In DNA form, the CDR3 reads TGTGCCAGCAGCTTGGCCCCGACAGGGGGAGTCTACGAGCAGTACTTC. Encoded protein: CASSLAPTGGVYEQYF.

A word on this clone: At one boundary the junction diverges from the germline segment, which might be a read error. This rearrangement joins TRBV7-7 to TRBJ2-2; 10 bases are a match to TRBD2. There are 14 residues in the CDR3. CDR1 and CDR2 (germline): SSHAT, FNYEAQ (reference sequence). DNA for the CDR3: TGTGCTAGCAGCTTACTAGCGGGAACCGGGGAGCTGTTTTTT. Protein sequence: CASSLLAGTGELFF.